The 30 T cell receptor beta chains below come from one sample, sequenced in a study of T cells in Graves' hyperthyroidism and ophthalmopathy. RNA transcripts served as the template for amplifying TCR beta CDR3 regions. TCR CDR3 regions were first amplified by RT-PCR with HTBI primers. One entry per CDR3 protein, called by TCRdb with MiXCR from the multiplex PCR reads. This sample has some 400,000 distinct CDR3 sequences; roughly 13% occur once, and the top ten carry roughly 20%. Sequenced material: blood. These receptors originate from a young man with Graves' hyperthyroidism that later progressed to Graves' ophthalmopathy.

V is TRBV7-9 and J is TRBJ2-7, with a tentative D call TRBD2 (6 bases). Germline V gives CDR1 SEHNR, CDR2 FQNEAQ (reference sequence). Trimming shortened V by 10 bases and J by 5 bases, and 9 bases separated the two germline ends. This CDR3 is built from 10 residues. CDR3 in DNA: TGTGCCATCGGGACTGACGAGCAGTACTTC. It is translated as CAIGTDEQYF.

The table lists this clonotype with a few counts. The chain joins TRBV6-1 to TRBJ2-2; 8 bases are shared with TRBD2. The CDR3 runs to 15 residues. V shed 6 bases, J shed 4 bases, and the junction held 7 bases outside the gene matches. Looked up from germline, CDR1 is MNHNS and CDR2 is SASEGT. CDR3 residues: CASSQAGDGTGELFF. The CDR3 DNA follows: TGTGCCAGCAGCCAAGCGGGGGACGGCACCGGGGAGCTGTTTTTT.

This clonotype was seen a few times. The V gene is TRBV5-1, the J gene TRBJ2-3; unclear D gene. V dropped 0 bases and J dropped 7 bases, with 9 bases sitting between them. CDR1 is SGHRS, CDR2 YFSETQ, per germline. The CDR3 is made up of 13 amino acids. The CDR3 DNA reads as TGCGCCAGCAGCTTGGAAGGTACATATACGCAGTATTTT. Its protein product is CASSLEGTYTQYF. Full variable domain (missing parts from reference TRBV5-1 and TRBJ2-3): KAGVTQTPRYLIKTRGQQVTLSCSPISGHRSVSWYQQTPGQGLQFLFEYFSETQRNKGNFPGRFSGRQFSNSRSEMNVSTLELGDSALYLCASSLEGTYTQYFGPGTRLTVL.

This clonotype was recorded at least ten times. This sequence joins TRBV5-1 and TRBJ2-7; 9 bases match TRBD1. Germline V gene sequence: CDR1 SGHRS, CDR2 YFSETQ. V lost 0 bases to trimming and J lost 2 bases; unmatched junction nucleotides: 6. CDR3 size: 16 residues. The CDR3 loop is CASSLGPGQGTYEQYF. The CDR3 coding sequence is TGCGCCAGCAGCTTGGGTCCGGGACAGGGTACCTACGAGCAGTACTTC.

Ten or more counts support this clonotype. The J gene is TRBJ1-2, the V gene TRBV20-1; TRBD1 is a possible D gene (6 bases). The V gene lost 3 bases and the J gene lost 6 bases, with 17 bases spanning the gap. The germline V gene has CDR1 DFQATT and CDR2 SNEGSKA (reference sequence). CDR3 length equals 14 residues. The CDR3 protein is CSASTGLGYDGYTF. CDR3 bases: TGCAGTGCTAGCACAGGGTTGGGGTATGATGGCTACACCTTC.

This clonotype was picked up many times. This chain uses TRBV12-5 with TRBJ1-5; the D gene is possibly TRBD1 (5 bases). The germline V gene has CDR1 LGHNT and CDR2 FRNRAP. The CDR3 is 12 residues long. Deletions cut 1 base from V and 15 bases from J, with 13 bases between. CDR3 sequence: CASGLEDTWTHF. In DNA form, the CDR3 reads TGTGCTAGTGGTTTGGAGGACACGTGGACGCATTTT.

In its sample, this clonotype was seen many times. The chain employs TRBV6-1 and TRBJ2-7; D remains unclear. CDR1 and CDR2 (germline): MNHNS, SASEGT. The CDR3 length is 9 residues. Trimming removed 7 bases from V and 9 bases from J, with 7 bases in between. CDR3 coding DNA: TGTGCCAGCACGGGTGGGCAGTACTTC. Protein sequence: CASTGGQYF.

This clonotype was counted ten times or more. The V gene is TRBV7-8, the J gene TRBJ2-7; 10 nucleotides agree with TRBD1. Losses at the gene ends were 4 bases for V and 2 bases for J; bases not matched to a gene: 5. The CDR3 is 15 amino acids. Germline V gene lookup returns CDR1 SGHVS and CDR2 FQNEAQ. The CDR3 region is CASSYRDRGPYEQYF. In nucleotides, the CDR3 is TGTGCCAGCAGCTACCGAGACAGGGGGCCCTACGAGCAGTACTTC. Full variable domain (missing parts from reference TRBV7-8 and TRBJ2-7): GAGVSQSPRYKVAKRGQDVALRCDPISGHVSLFWYQQALGQGPEFLTYFQNEAQLDKSGLPSDRFFAERPEGSVSTLKIQRTQQEDSAVYLCASSYRDRGPYEQYFGPGTRLTVT.

The table lists this clonotype with many counts. The chain links TRBV7-6 to TRBJ2-1; unclear D gene. V lost 8 bases and J 6 bases, leaving 11 bases between the germline ends. The V gene's germline CDR1 is SGHVS and CDR2 FNYEAQ. The CDR3 spans 12 residues. CDR3 amino acids: CASSSTPNEQFF. In nucleotides, the CDR3 is TGTGCCAGCTCAAGCACCCCCAATGAGCAGTTCTTC. Full variable domain (outside the CDR3, taken from reference TRBV7-6 and TRBJ2-1): GAGVSQSPRYKVTKRGQDVALRCDPISGHVSLYWYRQALGQGPEFLTYFNYEAQQDKSGLPNDRFSAERPEGSISTLTIQRTEQRDSAMYRCASSSTPNEQFFGPGTRLTVL.

V and J are TRBV20-1 and TRBJ2-5, with 11 bases identical to TRBD2. The V segment lost 2 bases and the J segment 6 bases; nucleotides outside the gene matches: 5. The CDR3 is 14 amino acids. CDR1 is DFQATT, CDR2 SNEGSKA, per germline (reference sequence). The CDR3 DNA sequence: TGCAGTGCTAGACTAGCGGGGGGCGACAAGACCCAGTACTTC. Translation gives CSARLAGGDKTQYF.

This clonotype has just a few counts. V is TRBV30 and J is TRBJ1-2; unclear D gene. Trimming shortened V by 2 bases and J by 8 bases, and 9 bases separated the two germline ends. The germline CDR1 and CDR2 sequences are GTSNPN and SVGIG (reference sequence). This CDR3 spans 11 amino acids. The CDR3 reads CAWSLVGGYTF. For the CDR3, the DNA is TGTGCCTGGAGTTTGGTGGGAGGCTACACCTTC.

The sample holds many counts of this clonotype. V gene TRBV12-3 or TRBV12-4 combines with J gene TRBJ2-2, with 9 bases lining up with TRBD1. The CDR3 is made up of 16 amino acids. J was trimmed by 3 bases and V by 7 bases; bases with no gene match: 9. The CDR3 region is CASNPGTGLDTGELFF. The CDR3 DNA reads as TGTGCCAGCAACCCAGGGACAGGGCTGGACACCGGGGAGCTGTTTTTT.

Ten or more counts support this clonotype. This chain joins TRBV6-5 and TRBJ1-2; D is unresolved. CDR1 MNHEY and CDR2 SVGAGI come from the germline V gene. Trimming stripped 1 base from V and 6 bases from J, with 27 bases between. The CDR3 is made up of 19 amino acids. The CDR3 is CASSYWRTYRHPGPDGYTF. The CDR3 bases are TGTGCCAGCAGTTACTGGAGAACATATCGGCACCCCGGTCCAGATGGCTACACCTTC.

This clonotype was seen at least ten times. The CDR3, as DNA: TGTGCCAGCAGCTCCGCCGTCAGGGACGGGTTCAATTCACCCCTCCACTTT. Protein product: CASSSAVRDGFNSPLHF. The chain joins TRBV11-2 to TRBJ1-6; D is possibly TRBD1 (5 bases). V dropped 4 bases and J dropped 7 bases, with 20 bases sitting between them. There are 17 residues in the CDR3. Germline V gene data show CDR1 as SGHAT and CDR2 as FQNNGV.

A few counts support this clonotype. V gene TRBV5-4 combines with J gene TRBJ2-7; no reliable D call. The CDR3 runs to 14 residues. The V gene's germline CDR1 is SGHNT and CDR2 YYREEE (reference sequence). The V end was cut by 4 bases, the J end by 2 bases, with 13 bases between. The CDR3 DNA reads TGTGCCAGCAGCCAGGACGGCCGAACCTACGAGCAGTACTTC. Residues: CASSQDGRTYEQYF. Supplemented by reference TRBV5-4 and TRBJ2-7, the full variable domain reads ETGVTQSPTHLIKTRGQQVTLRCSSQSGHNTVSWYQQALGQGPQFIFQYYREEENGRGNFPPRFSGLQFPNYSSELNVNALELDDSALYLCASSQDGRTYEQYFGPGTRLTVT.

Only a few counts were recorded for this clonotype. The rearrangement joins TRBV18 to TRBJ1-4; 10 nucleotides line up with TRBD1. The CDR3 length is 16 residues. Trimming removed 6 bases from V and 0 bases from J; junction bases left unmatched: 4. Germline-derived CDR1 and CDR2 are KGHSH and LQKENI. The chain's CDR3 is CASSPGTGATNEKLFF. The CDR3 coding sequence is TGTGCCAGCTCCCCCGGGACAGGGGCAACTAATGAAAAACTGTTTTTT.

This clonotype was detected ten times or more. This chain connects TRBV5-5 to TRBJ1-1, with D hard to call. Germline-derived CDR1 and CDR2 are SGHKS and YYEKEE (reference sequence). This CDR3 is 14 amino acids long. Trimming took 1 base from V and 5 from J, leaving 12 bases between them. The CDR3 is CASSLNPGRTEAFF. The DNA of the CDR3 is TGTGCCAGCAGCTTGAATCCAGGTAGGACTGAAGCTTTCTTT.

The chain recombines TRBV29-1 with TRBJ2-7, with 7 bases lining up with TRBD1. Germline V CDR1 and CDR2: SQVTM, ANQGSEA. The CDR3 loop spans 14 amino acids. V dropped 3 bases and J dropped 2; count of bases not matched to a gene: 7. The CDR3 protein is CSVEVRGQTYEQYF. The CDR3 nucleotides read TGCAGCGTTGAGGTTAGGGGACAGACCTACGAGCAGTACTTC.

This clonotype was seen at least ten times. The chain uses TRBV7-9 and TRBJ2-2; D unresolved. Germline CDR1 is SEHNR and CDR2 is FQNEAQ (reference sequence). CDR3 length: 13 residues. V gave up 5 bases and J gave up 2 bases, with 6 bases separating them. This CDR3 is CASSRRNTGELFF. For the CDR3, the DNA is TGTGCCAGCAGCCGACGAAACACCGGGGAGCTGTTTTTT.

The J gene is TRBJ1-6, the V gene TRBV12-3 or TRBV12-4; 9 positions agree with TRBD1. With V trimmed by 6 bases and J by 8 bases, 8 bases remained unmatched. This CDR3 is built from 15 residues. CDR3 DNA: TGTGCCAGCAGAGAGACAGGGGGTAGTCATTCACCCCTCCACTTT. It encodes CASRETGGSHSPLHF.

The CDR3 loop is CASSPGQGKGLNYGYTF. In nucleotides, the CDR3 is TGTGCCAGCAGTCCTGGACAGGGGAAGGGCCTTAACTATGGCTACACCTTC. The V call is TRBV6-1, the J call TRBJ1-2; 9 bases align to TRBD1. Germline V gives CDR1 MNHNS, CDR2 SASEGT. This CDR3 has 17 amino acids. V dropped 5 bases and J dropped 1; count of bases not matched to a gene: 11.

This chain uses TRBV20-1 with TRBJ2-1; TRBD2 matches at 9 bases. The CDR3 has 17 amino acids. Germline CDR1 and CDR2: DFQATT and SNEGSKA (reference sequence). Losses at the gene ends were 1 base for V and 0 bases for J; bases not matched to a gene: 7. The CDR3 bases are TGCAGTGCTAGAGTCTCTAGCGGGACCAGCTCCTACAATGAGCAGTTCTTC. Protein: CSARVSSGTSSYNEQFF.

There are many counts of this clonotype. This chain connects TRBV12-3 or TRBV12-4 to TRBJ2-5; D not resolved. The CDR3 length is 14 residues. Trimming removed 5 bases at V and 0 bases at J, with 10 bases between. CDR3: CASSPRRNQETQYF. The CDR3 bases are TGTGCCAGCAGTCCACGACGGAACCAAGAGACCCAGTACTTC.

This clonotype was detected ten times or more. The chain is built from TRBV20-1 and TRBJ1-1; no clear D. Germline CDR1 reads DFQATT; CDR2 reads SNEGSKA (reference sequence). The CDR3 is 13 amino acids. V shed 0 bases and J shed 0 bases, with 5 bases lying between them. The CDR3 nucleotides are TGCAGTGCTAGAGAGGCGCTGAACACTGAAGCTTTCTTT. It yields the protein CSAREALNTEAFF.

This clonotype was detected ten times or more. V usage is TRBV30 and J usage is TRBJ2-7, with 8 positions matching TRBD1. This CDR3 comprises 13 residues. The germline gives CDR1 GTSNPN, CDR2 SVGIG (reference sequence). V trimming: 2 bases; J trimming: 2 bases; junction bases outside the gene matches: 2. The CDR3 reads CAWSRDRTYEQYF. In DNA, the CDR3 is TGTGCCTGGAGTAGGGACAGGACCTACGAGCAGTACTTC. The full variable domain, in which reference TRBV30 and TRBJ2-7 provide the parts outside the CDR3, is SQTIHQWPATLVQPVGSPLSLECTVEGTSNPNLYWYRQAAGRGLQLLFYSVGIGQISSEVPQNLSASRPQDRQFILSSKKLLLSDSGFYLCAWSRDRTYEQYFGPGTRLTVT.

This clonotype came up many times. The chain is built from TRBV18 and TRBJ1-2; no reliable D call. Germline CDR1 KGHSH, CDR2 LQKENI. The CDR3 length is 12 residues. The ends were cut back, 4 bases at V and 3 bases at J, with 6 bases in the middle. CDR3 sequence (DNA): TGTGCCAGCTCACGGAAGGACTATGGCTACACCTTC. Its translation is CASSRKDYGYTF. The full variable domain, in which reference TRBV18 and TRBJ1-2 provide the parts outside the CDR3, is NAGVMQNPRHLVRRRGQEARLRCSPMKGHSHVYWYRQLPEEGLKFMVYLQKENIIDESGMPKERFSAEFPKEGPSILRIQQVVRGDSAAYFCASSRKDYGYTFGSGTRLTVV.

This clonotype occurred a few times. The V gene is TRBV28, the J gene TRBJ2-3, with D maybe TRBD2 (5 bases). From germline, CDR1 is MDHEN and CDR2 SYDVKM. There are 17 residues in the CDR3. The V gene lost 9 bases and the J gene lost 4 bases, with 26 bases spanning the gap. The CDR3 protein is CASNSYRDPLRADTQYF. As DNA, the CDR3 is TGTGCCAGTAATAGCTATCGGGATCCCCTGCGGGCAGATACGCAGTATTTT.

The chain joins TRBV27 to TRBJ2-2, with 12 bases matching TRBD2. V trimming: 1 base; J trimming: 4 bases; junction bases outside the gene matches: 16. CDR3 length equals 21 residues. Per the germline V gene, CDR1 is MNHEY and CDR2 is SMNVEV (reference sequence). DNA for the CDR3: TGTGCCAGCAGTTTATGGCTAGCGGGGGGGCCCGGGATAGTAAGCACCGGGGAGCTGTTTTTT. It codes for CASSLWLAGGPGIVSTGELFF.

This clonotype was seen repeatedly, ten times or more. The rearrangement links TRBV7-9 to TRBJ2-7; 9 bases are a match to TRBD1. The CDR3 length is 16 residues. Germline V gene sequence: CDR1 SEHNR, CDR2 FQNEAQ (reference sequence). The V segment lost 5 bases and the J segment 4 bases; nucleotides outside the gene matches: 12. The CDR3 loop reads CASSPGEGTGFYEQYF. The CDR3 coding sequence is TGTGCCAGCAGCCCAGGGGAGGGGACAGGGTTTTACGAGCAGTACTTC.

J is TRBJ2-1 and V is TRBV7-3; the D call may be TRBD1 or TRBD2 (5 bases each). From germline, CDR1 is SGHTA and CDR2 FQGTGA. V lost 7 bases, J lost 8 bases, and 12 bases lay in between. The CDR3 has 12 amino acids. This CDR3 is CASTRGSDEQFF. The CDR3 nucleotides are TGTGCCAGCACCCGGGGCTCGGATGAGCAGTTCTTC.